This TCR beta chain was identified in a study of a mutant IDH1 vaccine in newly diagnosed glioma. As for the study in general: Investigators started vaccination 4-6 weeks after radiotherapy alone, or with temozolomide cycles.

Time point of the sample: week 11, during vaccination. What each vaccine dose contained was 300 ug of mutant IDH1 20-mer peptide, accompanied by topical imiquimod. Some clones are missing from TCRdb's copy, which holds only in-frame ones; the method was immunoSEQ multiplex PCR. The data show some 120,000 clones, about four fifths seen once. The CDR3 spans 13 residues. Looked up from germline, CDR1 is LNHDA and CDR2 is SQIVND (reference sequence). With 9 bases removed from V and 0 bases from J, the gap between germline ends came to 6 bases. The sample holds a few counts of this clone. The antigen is not known.

The V gene is TRBV19, the J gene TRBJ2-6; D uncertain. The sample was PBMCs, taken from a glioma patient whose treatment included an IDH1 peptide vaccine. This receptor was obtained from a man aged 40-50 years with glioma. CDR3: CASLDSGANVLTF. DNA for the CDR3: TGTGCCAGCTTAGACTCTGGGGCCAACGTCCTGACTTTC.